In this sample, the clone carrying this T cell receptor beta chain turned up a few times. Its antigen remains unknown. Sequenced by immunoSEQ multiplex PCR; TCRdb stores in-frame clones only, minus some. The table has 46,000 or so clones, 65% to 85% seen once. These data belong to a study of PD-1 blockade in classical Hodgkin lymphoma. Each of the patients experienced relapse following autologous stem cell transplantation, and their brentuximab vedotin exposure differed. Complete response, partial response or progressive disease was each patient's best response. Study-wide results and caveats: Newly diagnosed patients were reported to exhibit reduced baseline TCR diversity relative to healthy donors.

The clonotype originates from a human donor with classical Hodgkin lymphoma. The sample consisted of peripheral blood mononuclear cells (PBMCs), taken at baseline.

The CDR3 here is CASSLWSSHDEQYF. CDR3 DNA: TGTGCCAGCAGTTTATGGTCTAGTCACGACGAGCAGTACTTC. This rearrangement joins TRBV27 to TRBJ2-7; D unresolved. CDR1 is MNHEY, CDR2 SMNVEV, per germline (reference sequence). Trimming took off 1 base at V and 5 bases at J, with 12 bases between the two ends. This CDR3 region has 14 residues.